This T cell receptor (beta chain) is drawn from a study of T cell responses to AZD1222 COVID-19 vaccine. Overall study results and limits: AZD1222 recipients seropositive at baseline numbered only 5 or 6. Variant regions that are unmutated are reportedly the target of nearly half of spike-specific TCRs.

Repertoires were generated with immunoSEQ multiplex PCR, while TCRdb's copy carries only in-frame clones and drops some. This sample has 150,000 to 180,000 clones, with around 89% found just once. On this clone: Antigen specificity is unknown.

CDR3 length equals 15 residues. J gave up 0 bases and V 0 bases, and 0 bases lay outside the gene matches. Looked up from germline, CDR1 is LGHNT and CDR2 is FRNRAP. Material: peripheral blood, obtained on day 0 of AZD1222 vaccination. This rearrangement joins TRBV12-5 to TRBJ2-3; 7 nucleotides agree with TRBD1. The sequence was obtained from an adult in good health. The CDR3 nucleotides are TGTGCTAGTGGTTTGGTACAGGGGAGCACAGATACGCAGTATTTT. Amino acid sequence: CASGLVQGSTDTQYF.